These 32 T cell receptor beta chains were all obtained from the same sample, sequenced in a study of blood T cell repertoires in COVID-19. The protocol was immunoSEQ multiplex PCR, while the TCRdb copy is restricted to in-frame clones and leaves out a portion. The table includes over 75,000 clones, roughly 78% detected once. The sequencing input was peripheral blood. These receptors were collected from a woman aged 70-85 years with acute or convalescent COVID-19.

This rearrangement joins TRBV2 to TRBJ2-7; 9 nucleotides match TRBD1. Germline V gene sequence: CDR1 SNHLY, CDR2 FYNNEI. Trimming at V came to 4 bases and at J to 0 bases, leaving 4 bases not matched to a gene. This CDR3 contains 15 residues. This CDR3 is CASSVDRGSSYEQYF. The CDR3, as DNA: TGTGCCAGCAGTGTAGACAGGGGGAGCTCCTACGAGCAGTACTTC.

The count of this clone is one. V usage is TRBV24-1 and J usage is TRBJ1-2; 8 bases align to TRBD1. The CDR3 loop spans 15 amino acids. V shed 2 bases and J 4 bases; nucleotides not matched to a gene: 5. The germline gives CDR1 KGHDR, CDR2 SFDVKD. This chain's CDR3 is CATSDSGQAIYGYTF. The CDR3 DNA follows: TGTGCCACCAGTGATTCGGGACAGGCAATCTATGGCTACACCTTC.

CDR3 bases: TGTGCCAGCAGTCCCCCCCGGCGGGGTGAAAAACTGTTTTTT. This translates into CASSPPRRGEKLFF. This chain connects TRBV28 to TRBJ1-4; D is ambiguous. In germline, CDR1 is MDHEN, CDR2 SYDVKM. V lost 5 bases and J lost 7, with 14 bases in between. This CDR3 region has 14 residues.

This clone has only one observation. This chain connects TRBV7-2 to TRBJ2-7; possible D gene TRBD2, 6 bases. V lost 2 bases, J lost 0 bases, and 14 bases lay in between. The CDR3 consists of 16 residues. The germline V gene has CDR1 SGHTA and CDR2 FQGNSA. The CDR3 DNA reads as TGTGCCAGCAGCTTATCGAGCGGGTTGAACTCCTACGAGCAGTACTTC. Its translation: CASSLSSGLNSYEQYF. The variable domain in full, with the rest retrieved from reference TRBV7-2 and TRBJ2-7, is GAGVSQSPSNKVTEKGKDVELRCDPISGHTALYWYRQSLGQGLEFLIYFQGNSAPDKSGLPSDRFSAERTGGSVSTLTIQRTQQEDSAVYLCASSLSSGLNSYEQYFGPGTRLTVT.

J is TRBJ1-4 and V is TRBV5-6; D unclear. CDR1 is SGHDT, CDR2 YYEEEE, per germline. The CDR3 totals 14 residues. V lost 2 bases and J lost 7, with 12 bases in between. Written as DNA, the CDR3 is TGTGCCAGCAGCTTCTCGCTCGCGGGTGAAAAACTGTTTTTT. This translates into CASSFSLAGEKLFF.

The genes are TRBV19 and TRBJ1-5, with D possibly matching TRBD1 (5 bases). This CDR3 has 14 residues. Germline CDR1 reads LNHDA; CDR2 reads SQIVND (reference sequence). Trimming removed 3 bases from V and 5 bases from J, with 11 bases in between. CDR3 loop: CASSIRREYQPQHF. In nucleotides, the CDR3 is TGTGCCAGTAGTATCCGCAGGGAATATCAGCCCCAGCATTTT.

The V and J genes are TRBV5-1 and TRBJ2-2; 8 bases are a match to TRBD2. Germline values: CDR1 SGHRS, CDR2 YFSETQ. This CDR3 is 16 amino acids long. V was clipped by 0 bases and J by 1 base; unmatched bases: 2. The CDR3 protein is CASSLVTSGNTGELFF. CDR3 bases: TGCGCCAGCAGCTTGGTCACTAGCGGGAACACCGGGGAGCTGTTTTTT.

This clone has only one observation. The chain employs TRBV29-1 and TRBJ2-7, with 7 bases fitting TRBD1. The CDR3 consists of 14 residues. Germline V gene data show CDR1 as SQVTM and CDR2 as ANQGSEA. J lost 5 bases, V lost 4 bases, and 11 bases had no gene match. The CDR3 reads CSVGLRGRVDEQYF. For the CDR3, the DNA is TGCAGCGTTGGACTTAGGGGGCGCGTCGACGAGCAGTACTTC.

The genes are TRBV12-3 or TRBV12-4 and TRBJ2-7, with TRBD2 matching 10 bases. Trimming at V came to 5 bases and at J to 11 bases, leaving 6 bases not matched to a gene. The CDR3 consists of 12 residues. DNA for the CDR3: TGTGCCAGCAGTGTCACTAGCGGGGAGGAGTACTTC. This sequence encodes CASSVTSGEEYF.

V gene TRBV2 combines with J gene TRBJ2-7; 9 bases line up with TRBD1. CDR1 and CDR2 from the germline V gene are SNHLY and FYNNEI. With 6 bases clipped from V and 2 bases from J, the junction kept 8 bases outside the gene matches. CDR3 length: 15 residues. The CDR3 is CASRRDRAGTYEQYF. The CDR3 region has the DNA TGTGCCAGCAGGAGGGACAGGGCAGGCACCTACGAGCAGTACTTC.

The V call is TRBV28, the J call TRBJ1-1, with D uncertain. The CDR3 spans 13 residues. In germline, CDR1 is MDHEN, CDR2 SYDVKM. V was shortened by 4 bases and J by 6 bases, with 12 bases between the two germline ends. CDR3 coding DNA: TGTGCCAGCAGTTCCCCCCTTCCCGCTGAAGCTTTCTTT. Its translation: CASSSPLPAEAFF.

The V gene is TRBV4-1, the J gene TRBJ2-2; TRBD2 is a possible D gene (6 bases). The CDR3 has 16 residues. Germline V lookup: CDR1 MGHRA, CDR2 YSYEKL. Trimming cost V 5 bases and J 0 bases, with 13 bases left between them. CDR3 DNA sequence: TGCGCCAGCAGCGCCCCTAGCGTATCGAACACCGGGGAGCTGTTTTTT. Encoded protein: CASSAPSVSNTGELFF.

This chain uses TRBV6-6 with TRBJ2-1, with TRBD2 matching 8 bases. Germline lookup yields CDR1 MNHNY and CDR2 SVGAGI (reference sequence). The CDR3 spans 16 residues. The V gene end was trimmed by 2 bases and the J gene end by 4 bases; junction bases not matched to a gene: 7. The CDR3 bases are TGTGCCAGCAGTTACGACGGGACTAGTGGGTACAATGAGCAGTTCTTC. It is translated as CASSYDGTSGYNEQFF.

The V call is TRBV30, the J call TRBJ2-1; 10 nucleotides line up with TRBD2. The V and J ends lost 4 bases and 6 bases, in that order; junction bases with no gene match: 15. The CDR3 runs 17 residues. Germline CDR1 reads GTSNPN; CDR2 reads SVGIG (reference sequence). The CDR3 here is CAWTTGLLAGRFNEQFF. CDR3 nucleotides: TGTGCCTGGACGACAGGTCTACTAGCGGGACGCTTCAATGAGCAGTTCTTC.

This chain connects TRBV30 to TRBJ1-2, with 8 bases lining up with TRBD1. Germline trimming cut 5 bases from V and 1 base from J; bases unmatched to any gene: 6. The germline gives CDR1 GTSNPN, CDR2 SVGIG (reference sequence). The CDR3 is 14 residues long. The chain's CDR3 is CAWRYRGDNYGYTF. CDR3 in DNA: TGTGCCTGGCGATACAGGGGGGATAACTATGGCTACACCTTC.

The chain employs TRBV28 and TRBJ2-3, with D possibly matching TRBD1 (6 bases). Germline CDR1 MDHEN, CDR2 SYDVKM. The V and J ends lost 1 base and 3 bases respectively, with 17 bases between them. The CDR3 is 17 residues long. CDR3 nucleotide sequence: TGTGCCAGCAGTTTATATGGAACAGGGATGGGTACAGATACGCAGTATTTT. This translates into CASSLYGTGMGTDTQYF. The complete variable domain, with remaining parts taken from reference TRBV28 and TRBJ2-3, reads DVKVTQSSRYLVKRTGEKVFLECVQDMDHENMFWYRQDPGLGLRLIYFSYDVKMKEKGDIPEGYSVSREKKERFSLILESASTNQTSMYLCASSLYGTGMGTDTQYFGPGTRLTVL.

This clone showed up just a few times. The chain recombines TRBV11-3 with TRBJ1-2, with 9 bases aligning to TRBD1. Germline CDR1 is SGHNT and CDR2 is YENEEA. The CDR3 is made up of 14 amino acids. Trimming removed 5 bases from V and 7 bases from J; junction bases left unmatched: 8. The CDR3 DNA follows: TGTGCCAGCAGCCCCGGGACAGGGCGAATTGGCTACACCTTC. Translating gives CASSPGTGRIGYTF.

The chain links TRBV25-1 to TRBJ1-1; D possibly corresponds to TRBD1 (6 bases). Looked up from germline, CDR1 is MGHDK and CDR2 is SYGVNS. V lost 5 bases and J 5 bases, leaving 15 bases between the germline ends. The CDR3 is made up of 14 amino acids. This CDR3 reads CASSRDTGLTEAFF. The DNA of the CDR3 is TGTGCCAGCAGTAGGGACACTGGTTTGACTGAAGCTTTCTTT. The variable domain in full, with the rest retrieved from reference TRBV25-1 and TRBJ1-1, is EADIYQTPRYLVIGTGKKITLECSQTMGHDKMYWYQQDPGMELHLIHYSYGVNSTEKGDLSSESTVSRIRTEHFPLTLESARPSHTSQYLCASSRDTGLTEAFFGQGTRLTVV.

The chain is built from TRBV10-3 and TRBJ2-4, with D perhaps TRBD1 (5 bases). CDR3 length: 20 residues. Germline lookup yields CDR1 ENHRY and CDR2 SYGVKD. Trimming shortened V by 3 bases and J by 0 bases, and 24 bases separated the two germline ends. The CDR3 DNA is TGTGCCATCAGTGACATTCTTGGGATAAGTTTGGACACAGCCAAAAACATTCAGTACTTC. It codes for CAISDILGISLDTAKNIQYF.

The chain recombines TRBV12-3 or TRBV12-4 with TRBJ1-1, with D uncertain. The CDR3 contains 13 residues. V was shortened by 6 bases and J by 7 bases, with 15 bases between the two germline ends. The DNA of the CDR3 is TGTGCCAGCAGCCTACCCGGGAGACATGAAGCTTTCTTT. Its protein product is CASSLPGRHEAFF.

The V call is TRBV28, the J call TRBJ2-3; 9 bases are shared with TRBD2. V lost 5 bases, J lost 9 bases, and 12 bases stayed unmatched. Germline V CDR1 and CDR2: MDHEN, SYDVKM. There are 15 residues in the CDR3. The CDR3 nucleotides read TGTGCCAGCAGTGCTAGCGGGACTTCGCTCCCCACGCAGTATTTT. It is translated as CASSASGTSLPTQYF.

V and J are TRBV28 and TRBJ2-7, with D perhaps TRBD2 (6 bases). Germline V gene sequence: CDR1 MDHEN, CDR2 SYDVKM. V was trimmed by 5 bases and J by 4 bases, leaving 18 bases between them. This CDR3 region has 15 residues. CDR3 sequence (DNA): TGTGCCAGCAGTCCCCTTTTCGGCGGGGATTACGAGCAGTACTTC. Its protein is CASSPLFGGDYEQYF.

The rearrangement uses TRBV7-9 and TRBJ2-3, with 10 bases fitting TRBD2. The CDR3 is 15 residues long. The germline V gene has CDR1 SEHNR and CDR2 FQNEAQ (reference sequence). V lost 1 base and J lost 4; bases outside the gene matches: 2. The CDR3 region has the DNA TGTGCCAGCAGCTTAGGAGCGGGGGGGCCAGATACGCAGTATTTT. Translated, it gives CASSLGAGGPDTQYF.

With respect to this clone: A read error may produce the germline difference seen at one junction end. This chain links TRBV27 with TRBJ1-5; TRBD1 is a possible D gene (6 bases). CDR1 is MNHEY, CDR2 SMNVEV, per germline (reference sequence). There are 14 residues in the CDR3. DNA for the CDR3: TGTGCCAGCAGTGGCGCACAGGGCAACCAGCCCCAGCATTTT. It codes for CASSGAQGNQPQHF.

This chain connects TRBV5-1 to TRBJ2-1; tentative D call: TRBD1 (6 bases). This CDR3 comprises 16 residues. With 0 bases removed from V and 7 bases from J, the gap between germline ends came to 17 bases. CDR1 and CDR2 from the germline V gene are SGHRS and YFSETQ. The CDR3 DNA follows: TGCGCCAGCAGCTTGGCCCAGAAGACGAGGGGGAATGAGCAGTTCTTC. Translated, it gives CASSLAQKTRGNEQFF.

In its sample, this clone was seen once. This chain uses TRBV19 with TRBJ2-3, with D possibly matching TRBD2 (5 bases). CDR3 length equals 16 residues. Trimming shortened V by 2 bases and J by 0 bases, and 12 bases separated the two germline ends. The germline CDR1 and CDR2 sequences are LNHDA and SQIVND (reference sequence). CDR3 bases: TGTGCCAGTAGTATACTCAGCGGACTTAGCACAGATACGCAGTATTTT. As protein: CASSILSGLSTDTQYF.

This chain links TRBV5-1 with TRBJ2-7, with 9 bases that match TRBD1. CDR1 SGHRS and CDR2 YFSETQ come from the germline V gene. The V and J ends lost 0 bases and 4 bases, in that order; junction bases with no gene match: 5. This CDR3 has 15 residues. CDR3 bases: TGCGCCAGCAGCTTGGGGACAGGGGAAGGGTACGAGCAGTACTTC. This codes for CASSLGTGEGYEQYF.

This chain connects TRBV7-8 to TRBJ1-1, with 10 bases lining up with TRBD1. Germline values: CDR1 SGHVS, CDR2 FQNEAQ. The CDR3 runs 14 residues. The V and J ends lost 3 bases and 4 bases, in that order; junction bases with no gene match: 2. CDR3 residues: CASSFGTGATEAFF. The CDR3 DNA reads TGTGCCAGCAGCTTCGGGACAGGGGCCACTGAAGCTTTCTTT.

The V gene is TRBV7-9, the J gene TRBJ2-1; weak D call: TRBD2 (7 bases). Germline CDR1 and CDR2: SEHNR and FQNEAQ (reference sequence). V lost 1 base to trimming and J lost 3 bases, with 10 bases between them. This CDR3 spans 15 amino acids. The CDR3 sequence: CASSLGEGGYNEQFF. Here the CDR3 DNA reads TGTGCCAGCAGCTTAGGGGAGGGGGGCTACAATGAGCAGTTCTTC.

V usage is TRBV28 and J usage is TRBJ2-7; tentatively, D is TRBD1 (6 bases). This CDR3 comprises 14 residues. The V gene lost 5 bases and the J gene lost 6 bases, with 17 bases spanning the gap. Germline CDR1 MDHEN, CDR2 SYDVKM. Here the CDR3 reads CASSPPGVVREQYF. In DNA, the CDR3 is TGTGCCAGCAGTCCTCCAGGGGTAGTCCGCGAGCAGTACTTC.

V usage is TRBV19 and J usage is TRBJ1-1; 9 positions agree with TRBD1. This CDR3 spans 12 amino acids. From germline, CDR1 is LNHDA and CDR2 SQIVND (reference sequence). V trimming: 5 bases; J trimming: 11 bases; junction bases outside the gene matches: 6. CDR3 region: CASSLRTGEAFF. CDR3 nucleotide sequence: TGTGCCAGTAGTCTCCGGACAGGGGAGGCTTTCTTT.

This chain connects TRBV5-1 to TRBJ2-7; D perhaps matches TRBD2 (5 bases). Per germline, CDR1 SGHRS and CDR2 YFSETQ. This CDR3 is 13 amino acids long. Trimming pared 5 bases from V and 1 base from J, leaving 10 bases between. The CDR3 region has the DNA TGCGCCAGCAGGAGGGAAGGATCCTACGAGCAGTACTTC. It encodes CASRREGSYEQYF.